Following are 23 T cell receptor beta chains from one sample sequenced in a study of shared clonotypes between healthy human individuals. The data were produced by immunoSEQ multiplex PCR, yet TCRdb's version contains in-frame clones alone and is incomplete. This sample has about 2.4 million clones, with 90% to 95% found just once. Specimen: naive CD4+ T cells sorted from blood. Indicated subset: CD45RA+ positively selected. The receptors were sampled from a man between 18 and 29 years old in good health.

V gene TRBV7-8 combines with J gene TRBJ1-6, with TRBD1 matching 7 bases. CDR3 size: 15 residues. V trimming: 5 bases; J trimming: 6 bases; junction bases outside the gene matches: 7. Looked up from germline, CDR1 is SGHVS and CDR2 is FQNEAQ. CDR3 protein: CASSPRTGSNSPLHF. CDR3 in DNA: TGTGCCAGCAGCCCGCGGACAGGTAGTAATTCACCCCTCCACTTT.

On this clone: The identical CDR3 is also encoded by other nucleotide sequences in the sample. This chain connects TRBV6-5 to TRBJ2-7, with D perhaps matching TRBD1 or TRBD2 (5 bases each). The germline V gene encodes CDR1 MNHEY and CDR2 SVGAGI. Trimming removed 7 bases at V and 4 bases at J, with 17 bases between. The CDR3 has 14 residues. As DNA, the CDR3 is TGTGCCAGCAAAACGGGGCAGGGATCGTACGAGCAGTACTTC. Its translation: CASKTGQGSYEQYF.

V and J are TRBV2 and TRBJ2-1, with 11 bases matching TRBD2. The germline V gene encodes CDR1 SNHLY and CDR2 FYNNEI. This CDR3 comprises 14 residues. J gave up 6 bases and V 7 bases, and 5 bases lay outside the gene matches. DNA of the CDR3: TGTGCCAGCATTATGACTAGCGGGGCCAATGAGCAGTTCTTC. Its protein is CASIMTSGANEQFF.

The V gene is TRBV5-4, the J gene TRBJ2-2; the D gene could be TRBD1 or TRBD2 (5 bases each). V lost 0 bases to trimming and J lost 7 bases, with 10 bases between them. In germline, CDR1 is SGHNT, CDR2 YYREEE (reference sequence). There are 14 residues in the CDR3. Here the CDR3 DNA reads TGTGCCAGCAGCTTGGCCGGGGCTGGCGGGGAGCTGTTTTTT. This translates into CASSLAGAGGELFF.

The J gene is TRBJ2-5, the V gene TRBV2, with TRBD1 identical over 9 bases. The CDR3 loop spans 15 amino acids. V trimming: 6 bases; J trimming: 0 bases; junction bases outside the gene matches: 5. CDR1 is SNHLY and CDR2 is FYNNEI in the germline V gene. CDR3: CASSPGQGYQETQYF. The CDR3 DNA is TGTGCCAGCAGCCCGGGACAGGGATACCAAGAGACCCAGTACTTC.

This clone was recorded a few times. The chain couples TRBV27 to TRBJ2-7; TRBD1 matches 8 bases. Germline trimming cut 7 bases from V and 2 bases from J; bases unmatched to any gene: 7. The CDR3 is 14 amino acids. Per germline, CDR1 MNHEY and CDR2 SMNVEV (reference sequence). CDR3 coding DNA: TGTGCCAGCAAGACAGGGGTTGGGGCCTACGAGCAGTACTTC. Protein product: CASKTGVGAYEQYF.

The J gene is TRBJ2-1, the V gene TRBV4-1; D may be TRBD2 (5 bases). Deletions cut 0 bases from V and 5 bases from J, with 17 bases between. Germline CDR1 reads MGHRA; CDR2 reads YSYEKL. This CDR3 has 17 amino acids. CDR3 in amino acids: CASSQDPRRLTNNEQFF. The CDR3, as DNA: TGCGCCAGCAGCCAAGATCCTCGAAGACTAACCAACAATGAGCAGTTCTTC.

This chain uses TRBV18 with TRBJ2-1; D may match TRBD1 or TRBD2 (6 bases each). The CDR3 spans 16 residues. Germline-derived CDR1 and CDR2 are KGHSH and LQKENI. The germline V and J ends were trimmed by 2 bases and 10 bases, with 21 bases remaining between them. The CDR3: CASSPNPARGPIEQFF. CDR3 DNA: TGTGCCAGCTCACCAAATCCGGCCCGGGGGCCCATCGAGCAGTTCTTC.

The rearrangement uses TRBV25-1 and TRBJ2-7, with a tentative D call TRBD1 (6 bases). The V end was cut by 7 bases, the J end by 5 bases, with 15 bases between. This CDR3 region has 13 residues. CDR1 and CDR2 from the germline V gene are MGHDK and SYGVNS. The CDR3, as DNA: TGTGCCAGCACAAAGACAGGCCTTGACGAGCAGTACTTC. Protein product: CASTKTGLDEQYF.

V gene TRBV6-1 combines with J gene TRBJ2-2; D might be TRBD1 (6 bases). Germline CDR1 MNHNS, CDR2 SASEGT. The CDR3 spans 14 residues. Trimming cost V 8 bases and J 4 bases, with 14 bases left between them. The CDR3 here is CASQQGGSTGELFF. In DNA, the CDR3 is TGTGCCAGCCAACAGGGTGGTAGCACCGGGGAGCTGTTTTTT.

This chain links TRBV10-3 with TRBJ2-5; 9 nucleotides match TRBD2. Matching the DNA end better, TRBJ2-7 makes the J call doubtful. Germline V CDR1 and CDR2: ENHRY, SYGVKD. The length of the CDR3 is 13 residues. The CDR3 here is CAISGLAGYEQYF. In DNA, the CDR3 is TGTGCCATCAGTGGGCTAGCGGGATACGAGCAGTACTTC.

This clone was counted a single time. DNA for the CDR3: TGCGCCAGCAGCTTGGATGTCCTAACCGTTGAGACCCAGTACTTC. Translating gives CASSLDVLTVETQYF. This chain connects TRBV5-1 to TRBJ2-5; D uncertain. CDR1 and CDR2 from the germline V gene are SGHRS and YFSETQ. Trimming shortened V by 0 bases and J by 5 bases, and 14 bases separated the two germline ends. The CDR3 has 15 residues.

This chain joins TRBV2 and TRBJ2-2, with D perhaps TRBD1 (6 bases). In germline, CDR1 is SNHLY, CDR2 FYNNEI. The V end lost 6 bases, the J end lost 13 bases, and 12 bases lay between the germline ends. This CDR3 has 11 amino acids. The CDR3 nucleotides read TGTGCCAGCAGCGGGACACCTTCGCTGTTTTTT. Protein: CASSGTPSLFF.

This clone came up once. This chain links TRBV5-1 with TRBJ1-4, with 11 bases matching TRBD1. CDR1 and CDR2 (germline): SGHRS, YFSETQ. The length of the CDR3 is 19 residues. The V and J ends lost 3 bases and 0 bases, in that order; junction bases with no gene match: 10. The CDR3 DNA follows: TGCGCCAGCAGCTCTCGGACAGGGGGCGGCCCTGCAACTAATGAAAAACTGTTTTTT. Its translation is CASSSRTGGGPATNEKLFF. Full variable domain (remainder filled in from reference TRBV5-1 and TRBJ1-4): KAGVTQTPRYLIKTRGQQVTLSCSPISGHRSVSWYQQTPGQGLQFLFEYFSETQRNKGNFPGRFSGRQFSNSRSEMNVSTLELGDSALYLCASSSRTGGGPATNEKLFFGSGTQLSVL.

The chain employs TRBV6-1 and TRBJ2-7, with a possible D match to TRBD1 (5 bases). Deletions cut 6 bases from V and 1 base from J, with 16 bases between. The CDR3 has 15 residues. Germline V gene lookup returns CDR1 MNHNS and CDR2 SASEGT. CDR3: CASRTQGSPSYEQYF. In DNA form, the CDR3 reads TGTGCCAGCAGGACCCAGGGAAGTCCGTCCTACGAGCAGTACTTC.

About this clone: Other DNA variants within this sample encode the same CDR3. This sequence joins TRBV5-4 and TRBJ1-2; D might be TRBD1 (5 bases). The V and J ends lost 4 bases and 0 bases respectively, with 7 bases between them. The CDR3 consists of 13 residues. The germline gives CDR1 SGHNT, CDR2 YYREEE (reference sequence). Written as DNA, the CDR3 is TGTGCCAGCAGCCGGGACTCTAACTATGGCTACACCTTC. Amino acid sequence: CASSRDSNYGYTF. The full variable domain, completed using reference TRBV5-4 and TRBJ1-2, is ETGVTQSPTHLIKTRGQQVTLRCSSQSGHNTVSWYQQALGQGPQFIFQYYREEENGRGNFPPRFSGLQFPNYSSELNVNALELDDSALYLCASSRDSNYGYTFGSGTRLTVV.

The rearrangement joins TRBV11-2 to TRBJ2-7, with D hard to call. The CDR3 is 14 residues long. The V gene lost 4 bases and the J gene lost 6 bases, with 16 bases spanning the gap. Germline lookup yields CDR1 SGHAT and CDR2 FQNNGV. The DNA for the CDR3 is TGTGCCAGCAGCTCCCGTGACCCGACGGGCGAGCAGTACTTC. Translating gives CASSSRDPTGEQYF.

J is TRBJ1-5 and V is TRBV4-2, with D possibly TRBD1 on 6 matching bases. Germline CDR1 LGHNA, CDR2 YNFKEQ. Trimming shortened V by 4 bases and J by 5 bases, and 18 bases separated the two germline ends. CDR3 length: 16 residues. CDR3 protein: CASSPTGWGLDQPQHF. The CDR3 DNA is TGTGCCAGCAGCCCGACTGGATGGGGGCTAGATCAGCCCCAGCATTTT.

The chain couples TRBV5-4 to TRBJ2-1; 7 positions match TRBD1. This CDR3 has 15 residues. Trimming removed 4 bases from V and 2 bases from J; junction bases left unmatched: 6. The V gene's germline CDR1 is SGHNT and CDR2 YYREEE (reference sequence). CDR3 nucleotide sequence: TGTGCCAGCAGCAGACGACAGGGTACCTACAATGAGCAGTTCTTC. Protein: CASSRRQGTYNEQFF.

The chain couples TRBV30 to TRBJ1-1; D unresolved. This CDR3 is 12 amino acids long. Germline CDR1 reads GTSNPN; CDR2 reads SVGIG (reference sequence). V was cut by 2 bases and J by 8 bases, with 12 bases left in between. In DNA form, the CDR3 reads TGTGCCTGGAGTTATTCACACTCGGAAGCTTTCTTT. This gives the protein CAWSYSHSEAFF.

This chain joins TRBV10-2 and TRBJ2-3; 10 bases fit TRBD1. CDR3 length equals 15 residues. The germline V gene encodes CDR1 WSHSY and CDR2 SAAADI. Trimming removed 6 bases from V and 2 bases from J; junction bases left unmatched: 5. The CDR3 DNA reads as TGCGCCAGCAGGCGACAGGGGGCCTTCACAGATACGCAGTATTTT. It is translated as CASRRQGAFTDTQYF.

A single count supports this clone. The chain couples TRBV5-1 to TRBJ2-1; TRBD2 might be the D (7 bases). The germline gives CDR1 SGHRS, CDR2 YFSETQ. With 4 bases removed from V and 9 bases from J, the gap between germline ends came to 17 bases. CDR3 length equals 14 residues. CDR3 in DNA: TGCGCCAGCAGCATTGGAGGGGGGGCCGGTGAGCAGTTCTTC. Protein: CASSIGGGAGEQFF.

The V gene is TRBV18, the J gene TRBJ1-5, with D unresolved. V was clipped by 2 bases and J by 2 bases, with 16 bases between them. The CDR3 totals 17 residues. The V gene's germline CDR1 is KGHSH and CDR2 LQKENI. CDR3 protein: CASSPKRGDKGNQPQHF. The CDR3 coding sequence is TGTGCCAGCTCACCAAAACGCGGGGATAAGGGCAATCAGCCCCAGCATTTT.